This T cell receptor beta chain was identified in a study of cytomegalovirus exposure and HLA in healthy donors. The PCR was carried out with 60 Vbeta primers and 13 Jbeta primers. Assay: immunoSEQ multiplex PCR; the TCRdb copy retains only in-frame clones and omits some. The data hold about 150,000 clones, with approximately 80% observed a single time. General study results and limits: By a later analysis, the bulk of CMV-associated TCR beta chains appeared HLA-restricted. Using a false discovery rate of 0.05, a later analysis showed that some 16,000 TCR beta sequences were associated with HLA alleles. Most TCR sequences proved rare, with some public TCRs found in many donors. The listing of roughly 160 TCR beta chains classed them as cytomegalovirus-associated.

After removal of 3 bases from V and 5 bases from J, the junction contained 2 bases not matched to a gene. From germline, CDR1 is LGHNA and CDR2 YSLEER. CDR3 length: 14 residues. In the case of this clone: The antigen is unknown.

The chain links TRBV4-3 to TRBJ2-5; TRBD1 agrees at 11 bases. The receptor comes from a woman aged 40 to 50 in good health and CMV-seropositive. Input material: PBMCs. CDR3 loop: CASSQDRGLETQYF. The CDR3 nucleotides read TGCGCCAGCAGCCAGGACAGGGGGCTGGAGACCCAGTACTTC.